This TCR beta chain stems from a study of shared clonotypes between healthy human individuals. Study-level findings and limits: Clonotype sharing among donors was expected to depend on sequencing depth.

Concerning this clone itself: Antigen unknown.

This CDR3 spans 18 amino acids. Germline lookup yields CDR1 WNHNN and CDR2 SYGVQD (reference sequence). Germline trimming cut 7 bases from V and 3 bases from J; bases unmatched to any gene: 18. At the deep level, the assay was run. Original data processing: Junction-only immunoSEQ data arrived without quality scores, meaning filtering differed. Clones were sequenced by immunoSEQ multiplex PCR, and TCRdb holds only the in-frame ones, with some missing. From that table come the V and J calls and clone size; the DNA was used to work out D and trimming. Of about 490,000 clones in the sample, approximately 80% were seen once.

This clonotype was obtained from a woman aged 40 to 55 in good health. Some clones in this sample may be carry-over from other donors' samples. The rearrangement links TRBV10-1 to TRBJ1-5; 7 nucleotides align to TRBD1. The sample was PBMCs. The DNA of the CDR3 is TGCGCCAGCACGGATACGTCACGACAGGGTCGGGACAATCAGCCCCAGCATTTT. It encodes CASTDTSRQGRDNQPQHF.